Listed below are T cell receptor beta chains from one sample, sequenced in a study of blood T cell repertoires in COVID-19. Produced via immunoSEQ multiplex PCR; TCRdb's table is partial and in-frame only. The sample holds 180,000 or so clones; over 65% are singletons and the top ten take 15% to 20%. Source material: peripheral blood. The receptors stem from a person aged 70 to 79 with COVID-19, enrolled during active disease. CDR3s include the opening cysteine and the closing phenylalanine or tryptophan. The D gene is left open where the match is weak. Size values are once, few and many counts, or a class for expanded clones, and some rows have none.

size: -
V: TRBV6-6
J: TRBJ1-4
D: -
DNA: TGTGCCAGCGCCTCAGGGGTCCTTAATGAAAAACTGTTTTTT
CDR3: CASASGVLNEKLFF

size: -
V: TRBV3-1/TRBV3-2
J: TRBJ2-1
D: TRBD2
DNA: TGTGCCAGCACCAACGGGGGGAGTTTCTCCTACAATGAGCAGTTCTTC
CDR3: CASTNGGSFSYNEQFF

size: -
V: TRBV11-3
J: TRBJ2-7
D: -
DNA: TGTGCCAGCAGCTTAGGCGAGACCTACGAGCAGTACTTC
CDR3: CASSLGETYEQYF

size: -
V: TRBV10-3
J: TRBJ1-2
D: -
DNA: TGTGCCATCAGTGAGTCGGGCGGGGGTCGGGACTATGGCTACACCTTC
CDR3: CAISESGGGRDYGYTF

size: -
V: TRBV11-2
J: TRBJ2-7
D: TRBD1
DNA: TGTGCCAGCAGCTTAGTAGGACAGGTTCTGGCCCAGCAGTACTTC
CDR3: CASSLVGQVLAQQYF

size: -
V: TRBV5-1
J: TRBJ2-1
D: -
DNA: TGCGCCAGCAGCTCCCGAGGGGGGGTCCCAGGGACATACAATGAGCAGTTCTTC
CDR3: CASSSRGGVPGTYNEQFF

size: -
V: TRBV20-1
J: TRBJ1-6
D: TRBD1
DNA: TGCAGTGCTAGTGGGGTGTCGGGACAGGGTGGTTCACCCCTCCACTTT
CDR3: CSASGVSGQGGSPLHF

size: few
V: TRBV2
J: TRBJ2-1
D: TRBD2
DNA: TGTGCCAGCAGTGAAAGGGTGGTCGGGAGGGCCGTTGAGCAGTTCTTC
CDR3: CASSERVVGRAVEQFF

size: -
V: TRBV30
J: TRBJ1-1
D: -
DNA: TGTGCCGCCCGGGACACTATAAGCACTGAAGCTTTCTTT
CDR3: CAARDTISTEAFF

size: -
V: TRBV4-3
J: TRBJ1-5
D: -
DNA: TGCGCCAGCAGCCAAGATTGGTCGGGGACTCTCCAGCCCCAGCATTTT
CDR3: CASSQDWSGTLQPQHF